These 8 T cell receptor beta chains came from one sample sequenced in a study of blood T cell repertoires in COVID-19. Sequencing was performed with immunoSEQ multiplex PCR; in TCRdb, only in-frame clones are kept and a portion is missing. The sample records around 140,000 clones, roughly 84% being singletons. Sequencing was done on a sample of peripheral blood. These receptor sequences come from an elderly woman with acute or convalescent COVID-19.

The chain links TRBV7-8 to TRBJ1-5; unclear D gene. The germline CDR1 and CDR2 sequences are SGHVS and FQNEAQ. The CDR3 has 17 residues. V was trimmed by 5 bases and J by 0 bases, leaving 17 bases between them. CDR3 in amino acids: CASSLSAGSYSNQPQHF. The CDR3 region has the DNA TGTGCCAGCAGCCTATCGGCGGGATCCTATAGCAATCAGCCCCAGCATTTT.

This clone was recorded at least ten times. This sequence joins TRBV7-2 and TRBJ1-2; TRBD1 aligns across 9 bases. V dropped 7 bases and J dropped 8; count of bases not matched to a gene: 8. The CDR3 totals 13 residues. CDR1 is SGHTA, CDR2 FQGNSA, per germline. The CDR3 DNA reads TGTGCCAGCAACCGACAGGGGGAAGGGGGCTACACCTTC. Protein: CASNRQGEGGYTF.

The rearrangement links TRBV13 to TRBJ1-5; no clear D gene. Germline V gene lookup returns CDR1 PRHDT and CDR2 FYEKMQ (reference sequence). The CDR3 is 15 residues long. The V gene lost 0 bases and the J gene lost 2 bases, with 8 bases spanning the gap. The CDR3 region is CASSLGLGGNQPQHF. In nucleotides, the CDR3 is TGTGCCAGCAGCTTAGGCCTGGGAGGCAATCAGCCCCAGCATTTT.

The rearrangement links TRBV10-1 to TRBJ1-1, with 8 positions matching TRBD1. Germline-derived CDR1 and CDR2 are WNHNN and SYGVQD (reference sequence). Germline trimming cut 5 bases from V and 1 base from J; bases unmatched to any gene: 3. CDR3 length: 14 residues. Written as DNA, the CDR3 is TGCGCCAGCAGTAGACAGGGGCCGAACACTGAAGCTTTCTTT. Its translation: CASSRQGPNTEAFF.

The CDR3 reads CASSIQGKTEAFF. The CDR3 DNA reads TGTGCCAGTAGTATACAGGGAAAAACTGAAGCTTTCTTT. The chain employs TRBV19 and TRBJ1-1; TRBD1 is a possible D gene (5 bases). Germline V lookup: CDR1 LNHDA, CDR2 SQIVND (reference sequence). CDR3 length: 13 residues. Trimming left V 2 bases short and J 5 bases short, with 9 bases between.

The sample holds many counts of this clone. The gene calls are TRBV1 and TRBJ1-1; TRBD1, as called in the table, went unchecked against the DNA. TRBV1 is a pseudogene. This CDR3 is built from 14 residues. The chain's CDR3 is CTSSQGQGATEAFF. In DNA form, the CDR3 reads TGCACCAGCAGCCAAGGGCAGGGCGCCACTGAAGCTTTCTTT.

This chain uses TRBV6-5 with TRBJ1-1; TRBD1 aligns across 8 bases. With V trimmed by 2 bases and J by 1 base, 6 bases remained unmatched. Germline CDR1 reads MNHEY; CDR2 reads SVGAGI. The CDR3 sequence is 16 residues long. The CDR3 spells CASSYHGQGKNTEAFF. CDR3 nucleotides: TGTGCCAGCAGTTACCACGGACAGGGCAAGAACACTGAAGCTTTCTTT.

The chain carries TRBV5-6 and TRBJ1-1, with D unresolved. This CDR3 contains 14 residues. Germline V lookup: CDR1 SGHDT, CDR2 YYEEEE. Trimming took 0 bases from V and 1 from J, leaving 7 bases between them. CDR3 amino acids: CASSLAEGNTEAFF. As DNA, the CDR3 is TGTGCCAGCAGCTTGGCCGAGGGGAACACTGAAGCTTTCTTT.